One and the same sample provided the 9 T cell receptor beta chains below, sequenced in a study of technical replicates of blood from a few donors (dated by TCRdb to about 2017). The library relied on the immunoSEQ multiplex PCR assay. The immuneACCESS repertoire file appears here via TCRdb, limited to in-frame rearrangements. These files lack a portion of the clones; in checked studies, under half of the deficit traces to unresolved V genes, and the cause of the others is not known. The sample table lists tens of thousands of clones, approximately 96% of them with a count of one. The ten largest make up 0.18% of the sample. The sample comprised T cells isolated from PBMCs. These receptors were collected from a human donor in good health.

The chain employs TRBV5-6 and TRBJ1-2; perhaps TRBD1 as D (6 bases). CDR1 and CDR2 (germline): SGHDT, YYEEEE. The CDR3 is made up of 15 amino acids. Trimming left V 4 bases short and J 8 bases short, with 21 bases between. The CDR3 protein is CASSPSGGWLGGYTF. The DNA for the CDR3 is TGTGCCAGCAGCCCTTCGGGGGGCTGGCTGGGAGGCTACACCTTC.

V and J are TRBV7-8 and TRBJ1-1; 7 bases map to TRBD1. Germline V lookup: CDR1 SGHVS, CDR2 FQNEAQ. J lost 7 bases, V lost 2 bases, and 10 bases had no gene match. This CDR3 has 15 amino acids. The CDR3 is CASSLFRTGRSEAFF. The CDR3 DNA is TGTGCCAGCAGCTTATTTCGGACAGGAAGGAGTGAAGCTTTCTTT.

The chain couples TRBV28 to TRBJ2-1, with D perhaps TRBD2 (5 bases). The CDR3 contains 12 residues. The germline CDR1 and CDR2 sequences are MDHEN and SYDVKM. Trimming took off 5 bases at V and 15 bases at J, with 17 bases between the two ends. CDR3: CASSKDVAILFF. CDR3 in DNA: TGTGCCAGCAGTAAAGACGTAGCGATATTGTTCTTC.

The chain is built from TRBV5-4 and TRBJ2-7; 9 nucleotides agree with TRBD2. The trim removed 4 bases at V and 5 bases at J, leaving 7 bases unmatched. The CDR3 is made up of 14 amino acids. CDR1 is SGHNT, CDR2 YYREEE, per germline (reference sequence). The DNA of the CDR3 is TGTGCCAGCAGCCCGTTAGCGGGAGACGACGAGCAGTACTTC. Its protein is CASSPLAGDDEQYF.

The chain links TRBV11-2 to TRBJ2-3, with D perhaps matching TRBD2 (7 bases). The CDR3 is 15 residues long. Trimming pared 3 bases from V and 10 bases from J, leaving 20 bases between. In germline, CDR1 is SGHAT, CDR2 FQNNGV. The CDR3 is CASSFRGGGTYSQYF. CDR3 in DNA: TGTGCCAGCAGCTTTAGGGGCGGGGGCACCTATTCGCAGTATTTT.

This clone was seen a single time. This chain links TRBV18 with TRBJ2-7; D unresolved. The CDR3 sequence is 12 residues long. Germline assignment: CDR1 KGHSH and CDR2 LQKENI. The V and J ends lost 3 bases and 5 bases respectively, with 8 bases between them. CDR3 residues: CASSPSSHEQYF. The CDR3 bases are TGTGCCAGCTCACCCAGTTCTCACGAGCAGTACTTC.

V usage is TRBV4-1 and J usage is TRBJ2-3; unclear D gene. The germline CDR1 and CDR2 sequences are MGHRA and YSYEKL. V lost 6 bases and J lost 2, with 6 bases in between. The CDR3 length is 12 residues. Written as DNA, the CDR3 is TGCGCCAGCAGGGCGGCCACAGATACGCAGTATTTT. Its protein product is CASRAATDTQYF.

The chain joins TRBV28 to TRBJ2-3; D might be TRBD1 (6 bases). The V gene's germline CDR1 is MDHEN and CDR2 SYDVKM. The V and J ends lost 5 bases and 2 bases respectively, with 14 bases between them. The CDR3 extends over 15 amino acids. CDR3 sequence: CASSIGTYFTDTQYF. The CDR3 DNA reads as TGTGCCAGCAGTATCGGGACATACTTCACAGATACGCAGTATTTT.

V usage is TRBV7-9 and J usage is TRBJ1-2; TRBD1 aligns across 7 bases. The CDR3 runs to 15 residues. V was clipped by 1 base and J by 8 bases; unmatched bases: 10. In germline, CDR1 is SEHNR, CDR2 FQNEAQ (reference sequence). CDR3 amino acids: CASSLGHRDSRGYTF. DNA of the CDR3: TGTGCCAGCAGCTTAGGTCACCGGGACAGTCGCGGCTACACCTTC.